This T cell receptor (beta chain) emerged from a study of cytomegalovirus exposure and HLA in healthy donors. Study observations and caveats: Sequencing artifact likely explains a cluster of highly shared sequence variants. Reportedly, fewer N-insertions than the roughly 700-donor mean appeared in an Asian-associated ancestry cluster in a later analysis.

As regards this clone: The antigen is not known.

PCR was performed using 60 Vbeta and 13 Jbeta primers. Clones were read by immunoSEQ multiplex PCR, and TCRdb kept only the in-frame ones, dropping some. The table records 95,000 or so clones, 65% to 80% of them present only once. CDR3 length: 15 amino acids. CDR1 is SGHRS and CDR2 is YFSETQ in the germline V gene. V gave up 7 bases and J gave up 1 base; unmatched junction bases: 8. The specimen was PBMCs. This chain links TRBV5-1 with TRBJ2-3, with TRBD2 matching over 8 bases. This sequence originates from a woman in her forties or fifties in good health and CMV-seropositive. The CDR3 loop is CASVRSGSGTDTQYF. CDR3 in DNA: TGCGCCAGCGTCAGGAGCGGGAGCGGCACAGATACGCAGTATTTT.